This T cell receptor beta chain was obtained from a study of shared clonotypes between healthy human individuals. Broader study findings: Relative to clonotypes present in all four donors, those not shared had lower generation probabilities.

CD8 cells classed as naive were CD45RO-negative and positively selected for CCR7, excluding terminally differentiated effector memory CD45RA+ cells. Donors had no recently reported acute infections or vaccinations and were HIV-negative. DNA at about 210 ng, 25,000 to 35,000 T cell genomes, went into sorted-subset replicate PCRs. Sequenced by immunoSEQ multiplex PCR; TCRdb stores in-frame clones only, minus some. The sample has about 2.1 million clones, just under 95% seen once. With V trimmed by 0 bases and J by 5 bases, 8 bases remained unmatched. The CDR3 spans 17 residues. As concerns this clone: Its antigen is currently unknown.

What was sequenced was naive CD8+ T cells from PBMCs. J is TRBJ2-2 and V is TRBV6-7, with 8 bases lining up with TRBD1. TRBV6-7 is assigned to the ORF class and has an uncertain function. This TCR derives from a man between 18 and 29 years old in good health. Some clones in this sample may be carry-over from other donors' samples. CDR3 in DNA: TGTGCCAGCAGTTACTCCCGGACAGGGCTTCGGACCGGGGAGCTGTTTTTT. This codes for CASSYSRTGLRTGELFF.